This is a list of T cell receptor beta chains from one sample in a study of T cell responses to AZD1222 COVID-19 vaccine. Profiled with immunoSEQ multiplex PCR; TCRdb holds only in-frame clones, not every one. Among 100,000 to 130,000 clones listed, 80% to 90% were seen once. The sequencing used peripheral blood, collected on day 0 of AZD1222 vaccination. The origin of the receptors is an adult in good health. CDR3s include the opening cysteine and the closing phenylalanine or tryptophan. The order of the fields is J gene, V gene, CDR3 protein.

j_gene: TRBJ2-7; v_gene: TRBV4-2; CDR3aa: CASSQDTSGREQYF
j_gene: TRBJ2-7; v_gene: TRBV7-2; CDR3aa: CASSASGPYEQYF
j_gene: TRBJ1-1; v_gene: TRBV18; CDR3aa: CASSPSDPRTEAFF
j_gene: TRBJ2-7; v_gene: TRBV7-2; CDR3aa: CASSLVTGQASYEQYF
j_gene: TRBJ1-1; v_gene: TRBV7-9; CDR3aa: CASSLITGATEAFF
j_gene: TRBJ2-1; v_gene: TRBV30; CDR3aa: CAWSVDRAAEQFF
j_gene: TRBJ1-5; v_gene: TRBV6-5; CDR3aa: CASSYRGGQPQHF
j_gene: TRBJ2-3; v_gene: TRBV10-1; CDR3aa: CASSAFGRAVAPTDTQYF
j_gene: TRBJ2-5; v_gene: TRBV10-3; CDR3aa: CAISFNLETQYF
j_gene: TRBJ2-1; v_gene: TRBV5-1; CDR3aa: CASSVGSLAGLYNEQFF